A single sample gave rise to the 27 T cell receptor beta chains below, sequenced in a study of T-cell reconstitution after alpha-beta-depleted transplantation in children. This sample's TCRbeta library carried unique molecular identifier barcodes. One entry per CDR3 protein, called by TCRdb with MiXCR from the PCR reads. The sample consists of over 200,000 distinct CDR3 sequences, around 7.7% of them appearing once. The starting material was PBMCs, mostly from graft donor cells, obtained 360 days after TCRalphabeta/CD19-depleted stem cell transplant. The origin of the receptors is a male patient between 2 and 10 years old who had a stem cell transplant for acute myeloid leukemia, so the T cells may come from the graft donor.

The V gene is TRBV25-1, the J gene TRBJ2-1, with D possibly called TRBD1 or TRBD2 (6 bases each). Germline-derived CDR1 and CDR2 are MGHDK and SYGVNS. Trimming removed 10 bases at V and 6 bases at J, with 19 bases between. CDR3 length equals 14 residues. For the CDR3, the DNA is TGTGCCACCTCTTTAGGGGGGCGAGGCAATGAGCAGTTCTTC. It is translated as CATSLGGRGNEQFF.

This clonotype occurred a few times. The chain recombines TRBV18 with TRBJ1-2; D is unclear. Trimming cost V 0 bases and J 7 bases, with 9 bases left between them. CDR1 and CDR2 from the germline V gene are KGHSH and LQKENI. The CDR3 contains 13 residues. CDR3 sequence reads: CASSPPNGIGYTF. CDR3 in DNA: TGTGCCAGCTCACCACCGAATGGAATTGGCTACACCTTC. Full variable domain (outside the CDR3, taken from reference TRBV18 and TRBJ1-2): NAGVMQNPRHLVRRRGQEARLRCSPMKGHSHVYWYRQLPEEGLKFMVYLQKENIIDESGMPKERFSAEFPKEGPSILRIQQVVRGDSAAYFCASSPPNGIGYTFGSGTRLTVV.

This clonotype was picked up many times. CDR3 protein: CATRGGMGQGEDTQYF. In DNA, the CDR3 is TGTGCCACCCGTGGGGGGATGGGACAGGGGGAAGATACGCAGTATTTT. This chain joins TRBV10-3 and TRBJ2-3, with TRBD1 identical over 11 bases. The V gene's germline CDR1 is ENHRY and CDR2 SYGVKD. The CDR3 sequence is 16 residues long. V shed 10 bases and J 5 bases; nucleotides not matched to a gene: 14.

In this sample, this clonotype turned up many times. This chain uses TRBV20-1 with TRBJ2-2; TRBD2 is a possible D gene (6 bases). CDR3 length equals 14 residues. Germline assignment: CDR1 DFQATT and CDR2 SNEGSKA (reference sequence). Trimming removed 3 bases from V and 7 bases from J, with 15 bases in between. The CDR3 nucleotides read TGCAGTGCTAGTACTTCCGGGAGATTCGGGGAGCTGTTTTTT. It codes for CSASTSGRFGELFF.

This clonotype was seen many times. The chain uses TRBV29-1 and TRBJ2-2, with TRBD1 matching over 7 bases. CDR1 SQVTM and CDR2 ANQGSEA come from the germline V gene. The trim removed 7 bases at V and 3 bases at J, leaving 11 bases unmatched. The length of the CDR3 is 15 residues. The CDR3 loop is CSAEEPGQYTGELFF. In nucleotides, the CDR3 is TGCAGCGCTGAGGAACCGGGACAGTACACCGGGGAGCTGTTTTTT.

In its sample, this clonotype was seen a few times. V and J are TRBV27 and TRBJ2-2; 9 bases are a match to TRBD1. CDR1 and CDR2 (germline): MNHEY, SMNVEV (reference sequence). The CDR3 sequence is 14 residues long. After removal of 6 bases from V and 6 bases from J, the junction contained 5 bases not matched to a gene. This chain's CDR3 is CASRGTGRSGELFF. CDR3 coding DNA: TGTGCCAGCAGAGGGACAGGGAGGTCCGGGGAGCTGTTTTTT.

This clonotype was picked up a small number of times. This chain uses TRBV4-1 with TRBJ1-1; D is unresolved. The CDR3 contains 12 residues. The germline V gene encodes CDR1 MGHRA and CDR2 YSYEKL. The V and J ends lost 0 bases and 8 bases respectively, with 7 bases between them. The CDR3 DNA reads TGCGCCAGCAGCCAAGATTCGGCAGAAGCTTTCTTT. Its protein is CASSQDSAEAFF.

The CDR3 reads CASSLYDNEQFF. In nucleotides, the CDR3 is TGTGCCAGCAGTTTATACGACAATGAGCAGTTCTTC. The chain recombines TRBV12-3 or TRBV12-4 with TRBJ2-1; unclear D gene. This CDR3 is built from 12 residues. V was trimmed by 2 bases and J by 5 bases, leaving 4 bases between them.

This clonotype was seen at least ten times. V usage is TRBV24-1 and J usage is TRBJ2-3, with TRBD1 matching over 10 bases. Trimming at V came to 3 bases and at J to 4 bases, leaving 3 bases not matched to a gene. The germline gives CDR1 KGHDR, CDR2 SFDVKD. The CDR3 runs to 15 residues. Written as DNA, the CDR3 is TGTGCCACCAGTGATCCCGGGACAGGGGCAGATACGCAGTATTTT. It specifies CATSDPGTGADTQYF.

This rearrangement joins TRBV20-1 to TRBJ1-2; D is unclear. V was clipped by 0 bases and J by 0 bases, with 14 bases between them. The germline CDR1 and CDR2 sequences are DFQATT and SNEGSKA (reference sequence). This CDR3 is 16 amino acids long. The CDR3 DNA reads TGCAGTGCTAGAGATCTATTCGGTCTAGCTAACTATGGCTACACCTTC. This gives the protein CSARDLFGLANYGYTF.

This clonotype appeared many times. The J gene is TRBJ1-6, the V gene TRBV11-2; a possible D gene is TRBD1 (5 bases). From germline, CDR1 is SGHAT and CDR2 FQNNGV. This CDR3 is 16 amino acids long. V dropped 5 bases and J dropped 10 bases, with 21 bases sitting between them. The CDR3 nucleotides read TGTGCCAGCAGCCTCCGACAGAAAAGTCGGGCCTCACCCCTCCACTTT. It yields the protein CASSLRQKSRASPLHF.

The sample holds many counts of this clonotype. The chain combines TRBV10-3 with TRBJ2-7, with 14 bases aligning to TRBD2. The CDR3 runs to 15 residues. CDR1 and CDR2 from the germline V gene are ENHRY and SYGVKD. V gave up 6 bases and J gave up 4 bases; unmatched junction bases: 5. The CDR3 protein is CAIRGLAGESYEQYF. For the CDR3, the DNA is TGTGCCATCAGGGGACTAGCGGGAGAATCGTACGAGCAGTACTTC.

This clonotype showed up many times. This sequence joins TRBV7-8 and TRBJ2-5; the match to TRBD2 covers 9 bases. This CDR3 is built from 15 residues. Germline V gene data show CDR1 as SGHVS and CDR2 as FQNEAQ. After removal of 1 base from V and 2 bases from J, the junction contained 2 bases not matched to a gene. CDR3 sequence (DNA): TGTGCCAGCAGCTTAGGGACTAGCGAACAAGAGACCCAGTACTTC. Protein product: CASSLGTSEQETQYF.

CDR3 amino acids: CSAIAGGLDTQYF. CDR3 sequence (DNA): TGCAGTGCCATAGCGGGGGGGCTTGATACGCAGTATTTT. This rearrangement joins TRBV20-1 to TRBJ2-3; 11 bases agree with TRBD2. This CDR3 is built from 13 residues. Unmatched junction bases numbered 5, after V lost 6 bases and J lost 6 bases. From germline, CDR1 is DFQATT and CDR2 SNEGSKA (reference sequence).

The rearrangement joins TRBV6-5 to TRBJ1-6; 7 positions match TRBD1. This CDR3 is 15 amino acids long. With V trimmed by 2 bases and J by 7 bases, 5 bases remained unmatched. Germline CDR1 and CDR2: MNHEY and SVGAGI. CDR3 in amino acids: CASSYEGATNSPLHF. The CDR3 nucleotides are TGTGCCAGCAGTTACGAGGGGGCGACCAATTCACCCCTCCACTTT.

This clonotype occurred many times. The chain is built from TRBV20-1 and TRBJ1-1; D unclear. CDR1 is DFQATT, CDR2 SNEGSKA, per germline (reference sequence). This CDR3 contains 14 residues. Trimming removed 0 bases at V and 0 bases at J, with 8 bases between. The CDR3 region has the DNA TGCAGTGCTAGAGATCACAGAATGAACACTGAAGCTTTCTTT. This codes for CSARDHRMNTEAFF.

There are many counts of this clonotype. The V and J genes are TRBV29-1 and TRBJ2-3; 7 bases agree with TRBD2. Unmatched junction bases numbered 3, after V lost 6 bases and J lost 0 bases. Germline V gives CDR1 SQVTM, CDR2 ANQGSEA. The CDR3 is 13 amino acids. CDR3 DNA sequence: TGCAGCGTGACTAGCCCTAGCACAGATACGCAGTATTTT. It specifies CSVTSPSTDTQYF.

The V and J genes are TRBV2 and TRBJ1-5; D is possibly TRBD1 (6 bases). Between the trimmed V and J ends, which lost 4 bases and 0 bases, there was a span of 10 bases. The CDR3 contains 15 residues. Germline V gene data show CDR1 as SNHLY and CDR2 as FYNNEI. CDR3 nucleotide sequence: TGTGCCAGCAGTGGGACAGTCCTTAGCAATCAGCCCCAGCATTTT. As protein: CASSGTVLSNQPQHF.

This clonotype has only a few counts. The CDR3 nucleotides are TGTGCCAGCAGCGAGGGAGGGCCTTACCGGTACTTC. Its protein product is CASSEGGPYRYF. The rearrangement uses TRBV7-9 and TRBJ2-7; 7 bases map to TRBD2. The CDR3 length is 12 residues. Germline V CDR1 and CDR2: SEHNR, FQNEAQ (reference sequence). After removal of 5 bases from V and 12 bases from J, the junction contained 10 bases not matched to a gene.

The chain uses TRBV28 and TRBJ2-5, with D possibly matching TRBD2 (6 bases). The ends were cut back, 7 bases at V and 5 bases at J, with 20 bases in the middle. The germline CDR1 and CDR2 sequences are MDHEN and SYDVKM. This CDR3 is built from 15 residues. The CDR3 sequence is CASISGVGAIETQYF. In DNA form, the CDR3 reads TGTGCCAGCATATCGGGAGTGGGTGCGATCGAGACCCAGTACTTC.

The chain uses TRBV5-1 and TRBJ2-7, with TRBD2 matching 10 bases. CDR3 length equals 20 residues. V lost 1 base to trimming and J lost 0 bases; unmatched junction nucleotides: 16. CDR1 and CDR2 from the germline V gene are SGHRS and YFSETQ. The CDR3 DNA reads TGCGCCAGCAGCTTGCTAAGGACAGCGCCCAGCGGGAGGGTCTCCTACGAGCAGTACTTC. Translating gives CASSLLRTAPSGRVSYEQYF.

This clonotype appeared many times. The rearrangement joins TRBV20-1 to TRBJ2-5, with D unresolved. The CDR3 contains 9 residues. CDR1 is DFQATT and CDR2 is SNEGSKA in the germline V gene (reference sequence). CDR3 amino acids: CSAGETQYF. The DNA for the CDR3 is TGCAGCGCTGGAGAGACCCAGTACTTC.

The rearrangement uses TRBV7-9 and TRBJ2-7, with unresolved D. V dropped 0 bases and J dropped 4 bases, with 4 bases sitting between them. Germline assignment: CDR1 SEHNR and CDR2 FQNEAQ (reference sequence). This CDR3 comprises 12 residues. This CDR3 reads CASSLAKYEQYF. The CDR3 coding sequence is TGTGCCAGCAGCTTAGCGAAATACGAGCAGTACTTC.

This clonotype came up many times. The CDR3 nucleotides read TGCAGTGCTAGAGAGGGCAACTATGGCTACACCTTC. Encoded protein: CSAREGNYGYTF. The chain employs TRBV20-1 and TRBJ1-2; no clear D gene. The CDR3 extends over 12 amino acids. CDR1 and CDR2 (germline): DFQATT, SNEGSKA (reference sequence). The V end lost 0 bases, the J end lost 2 bases, and 4 bases lay between the germline ends.

This clonotype was found a few times. The genes are TRBV20-1 and TRBJ2-7, with 8 nucleotides matching TRBD2. The CDR3 extends over 15 amino acids. CDR1 is DFQATT, CDR2 SNEGSKA, per germline (reference sequence). V was pared by 0 bases and J by 3 bases, with 7 bases of the junction left unmatched. The CDR3 bases are TGCAGTGCTAGAGATGGAGGTAGCGGGATCTACGAGCAGTACTTC. Protein product: CSARDGGSGIYEQYF.

CDR3 sequence (DNA): TGCAGTGCCGCCCCCTCCAGCCGCGGGGAGTTCTTC. Translated, it gives CSAAPSSRGEFF. This sequence joins TRBV20-1 and TRBJ2-1; D may be TRBD2 (6 bases). This CDR3 is 12 amino acids long. Looked up from germline, CDR1 is DFQATT and CDR2 is SNEGSKA (reference sequence). Trimming shortened V by 6 bases and J by 14 bases, and 20 bases separated the two germline ends.

This clonotype was seen only a few times. The chain is built from TRBV12-3 or TRBV12-4 and TRBJ1-1; possibly TRBD1 for D (6 bases). The CDR3 totals 14 residues. Trimming shortened V by 0 bases and J by 4 bases, and 9 bases separated the two germline ends. CDR3 sequence (DNA): TGTGCCAGCAGTTTAGCGGGGGCAATCACTGAAGCTTTCTTT. Its translation: CASSLAGAITEAFF.